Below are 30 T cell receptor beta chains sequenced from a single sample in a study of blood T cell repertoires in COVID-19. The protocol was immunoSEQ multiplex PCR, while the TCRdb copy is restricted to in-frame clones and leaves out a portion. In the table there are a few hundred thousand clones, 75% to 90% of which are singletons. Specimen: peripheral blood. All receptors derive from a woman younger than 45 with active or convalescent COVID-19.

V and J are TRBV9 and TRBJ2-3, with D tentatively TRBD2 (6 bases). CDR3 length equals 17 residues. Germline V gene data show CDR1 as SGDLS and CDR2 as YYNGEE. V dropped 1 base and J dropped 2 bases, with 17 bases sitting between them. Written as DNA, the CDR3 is TGTGCCAGCAGCGTACGAGGCGGGGCGACTGACACAGATACGCAGTATTTT. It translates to CASSVRGGATDTDTQYF.

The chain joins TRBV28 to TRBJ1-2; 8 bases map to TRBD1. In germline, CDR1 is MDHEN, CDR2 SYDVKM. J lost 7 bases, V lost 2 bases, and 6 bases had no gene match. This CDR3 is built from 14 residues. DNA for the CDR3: TGTGCCAGCAGTTTAGGGTCAGGGGGCGTTGGCTACACCTTC. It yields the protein CASSLGSGGVGYTF.

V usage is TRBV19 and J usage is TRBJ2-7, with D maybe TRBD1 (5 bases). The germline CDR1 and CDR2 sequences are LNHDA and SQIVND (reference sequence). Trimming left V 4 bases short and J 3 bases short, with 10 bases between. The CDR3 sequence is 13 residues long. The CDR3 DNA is TGTGCCAGTAGTAGGGGAACAGGCTACGAGCAGTACTTC. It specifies CASSRGTGYEQYF.

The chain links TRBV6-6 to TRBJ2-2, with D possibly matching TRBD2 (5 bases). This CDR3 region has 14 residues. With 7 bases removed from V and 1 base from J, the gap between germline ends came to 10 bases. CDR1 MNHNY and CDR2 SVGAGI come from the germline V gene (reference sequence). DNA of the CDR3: TGTGCCAGCAATGGAGCGGTGAACACCGGGGAGCTGTTTTTT. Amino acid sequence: CASNGAVNTGELFF.

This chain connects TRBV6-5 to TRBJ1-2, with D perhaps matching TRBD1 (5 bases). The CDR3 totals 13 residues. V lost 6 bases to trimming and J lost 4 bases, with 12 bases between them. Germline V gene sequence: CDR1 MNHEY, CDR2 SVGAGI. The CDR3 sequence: CASRAVTAYGYTF. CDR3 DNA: TGTGCCAGCAGGGCTGTGACAGCCTATGGCTACACCTTC.

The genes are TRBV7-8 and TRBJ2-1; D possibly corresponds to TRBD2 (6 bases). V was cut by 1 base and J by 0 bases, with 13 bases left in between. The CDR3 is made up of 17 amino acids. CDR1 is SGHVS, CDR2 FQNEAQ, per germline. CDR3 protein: CASSLVEGGYSYNEQFF. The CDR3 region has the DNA TGTGCCAGCAGCTTAGTAGAAGGAGGGTACTCCTACAATGAGCAGTTCTTC.

The DNA of the CDR3 is TGTGCTGCAGGGACAGGGGTCAACGAGCAGTACTTC. This translates into CAAGTGVNEQYF. The genes are TRBV6-5 and TRBJ2-7; 10 positions agree with TRBD1. The germline V gene has CDR1 MNHEY and CDR2 SVGAGI. This CDR3 spans 12 amino acids.

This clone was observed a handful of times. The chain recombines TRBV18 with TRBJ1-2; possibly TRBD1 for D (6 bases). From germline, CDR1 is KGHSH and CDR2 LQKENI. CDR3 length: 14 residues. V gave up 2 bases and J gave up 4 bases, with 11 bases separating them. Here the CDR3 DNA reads TGTGCCAGCTCACCAGAGGGGGAAAGCTATGGCTACACCTTC. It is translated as CASSPEGESYGYTF. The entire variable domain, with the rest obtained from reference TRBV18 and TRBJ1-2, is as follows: NAGVMQNPRHLVRRRGQEARLRCSPMKGHSHVYWYRQLPEEGLKFMVYLQKENIIDESGMPKERFSAEFPKEGPSILRIQQVVRGDSAAYFCASSPEGESYGYTFGSGTRLTVV.

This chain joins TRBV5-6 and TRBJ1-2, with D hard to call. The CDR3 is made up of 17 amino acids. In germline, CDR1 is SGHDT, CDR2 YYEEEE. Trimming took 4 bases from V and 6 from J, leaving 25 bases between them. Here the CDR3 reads CASSPVVGAYYPNGYTF. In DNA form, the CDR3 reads TGTGCCAGCAGCCCGGTCGTAGGCGCCTACTACCCTAATGGCTACACCTTC.

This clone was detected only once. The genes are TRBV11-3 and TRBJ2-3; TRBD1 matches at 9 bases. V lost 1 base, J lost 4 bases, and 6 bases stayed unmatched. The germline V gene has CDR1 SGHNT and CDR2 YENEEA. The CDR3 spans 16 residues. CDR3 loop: CASSLGGTGISDTQYF. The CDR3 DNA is TGTGCCAGCAGCTTAGGTGGGACAGGGATATCAGATACGCAGTATTTT.

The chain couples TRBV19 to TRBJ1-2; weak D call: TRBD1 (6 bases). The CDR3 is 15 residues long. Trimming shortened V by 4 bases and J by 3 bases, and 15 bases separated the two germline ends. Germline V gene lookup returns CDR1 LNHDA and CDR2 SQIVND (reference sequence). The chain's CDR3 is CASSKPQGPHYGYTF. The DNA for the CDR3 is TGTGCCAGTAGTAAACCCCAGGGGCCCCACTATGGCTACACCTTC.

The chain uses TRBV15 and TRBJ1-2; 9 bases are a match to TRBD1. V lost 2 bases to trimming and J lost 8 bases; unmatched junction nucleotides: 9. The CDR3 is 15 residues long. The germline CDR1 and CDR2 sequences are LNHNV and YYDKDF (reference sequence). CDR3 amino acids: CATSRTGTGFGGYTF. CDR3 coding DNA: TGTGCCACCAGCAGAACCGGGACAGGGTTTGGCGGCTACACCTTC. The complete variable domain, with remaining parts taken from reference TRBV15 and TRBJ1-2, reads DAMVIQNPRYQVTQFGKPVTLSCSQTLNHNVMYWYQQKSSQAPKLLFHYYDKDFNNEADTPDNFQSRRPNTSFCFLDIRSPGLGDTAMYLCATSRTGTGFGGYTFGSGTRLTVV.

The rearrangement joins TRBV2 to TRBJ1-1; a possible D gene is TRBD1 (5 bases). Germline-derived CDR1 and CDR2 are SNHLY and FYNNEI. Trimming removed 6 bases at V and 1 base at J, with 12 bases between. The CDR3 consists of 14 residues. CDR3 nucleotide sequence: TGTGCCAGCAGAGGTTGGACACCGAACACTGAAGCTTTCTTT. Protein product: CASRGWTPNTEAFF.

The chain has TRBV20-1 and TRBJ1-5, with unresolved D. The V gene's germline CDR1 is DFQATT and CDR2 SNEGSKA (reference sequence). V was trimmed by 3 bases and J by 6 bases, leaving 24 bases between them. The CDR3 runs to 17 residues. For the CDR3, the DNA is TGCAGTGCTAGTATCAGCACAGCTGGGCAGAGAGTTCAGCCCCAGCATTTT. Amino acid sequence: CSASISTAGQRVQPQHF.

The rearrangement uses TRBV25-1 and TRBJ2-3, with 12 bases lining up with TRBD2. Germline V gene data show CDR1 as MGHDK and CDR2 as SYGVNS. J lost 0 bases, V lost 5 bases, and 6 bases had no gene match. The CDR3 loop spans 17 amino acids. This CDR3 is CASSLLAGGPSTDTQYF. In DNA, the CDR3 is TGTGCCAGCAGTCTTCTAGCGGGGGGGCCAAGCACAGATACGCAGTATTTT.

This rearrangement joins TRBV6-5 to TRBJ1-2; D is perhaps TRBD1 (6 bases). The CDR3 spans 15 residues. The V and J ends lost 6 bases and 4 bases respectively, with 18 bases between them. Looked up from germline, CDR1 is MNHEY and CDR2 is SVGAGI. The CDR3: CASRRHRELSYGYTF. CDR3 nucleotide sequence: TGTGCCAGCAGACGTCACAGGGAATTGAGCTATGGCTACACCTTC.

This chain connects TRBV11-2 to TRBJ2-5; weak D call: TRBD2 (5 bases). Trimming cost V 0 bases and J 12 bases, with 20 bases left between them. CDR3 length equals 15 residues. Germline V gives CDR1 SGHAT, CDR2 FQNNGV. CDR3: CASSLDYDGDPGKYF. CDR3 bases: TGTGCCAGCAGCTTAGATTATGATGGAGACCCGGGGAAGTACTTC. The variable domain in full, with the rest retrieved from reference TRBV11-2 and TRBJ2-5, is EAGVAQSPRYKIIEKRQSVAFWCNPISGHATLYWYQQILGQGPKLLIQFQNNGVVDDSQLPKDRFSAERLKGVDSTLKIQPAKLEDSAVYLCASSLDYDGDPGKYFGPGTRLLVL.

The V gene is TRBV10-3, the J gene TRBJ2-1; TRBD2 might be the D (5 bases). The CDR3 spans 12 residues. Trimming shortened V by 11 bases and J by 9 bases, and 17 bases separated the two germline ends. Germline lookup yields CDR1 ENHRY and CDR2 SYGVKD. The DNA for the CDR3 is TGTGCCGCTGGGCCCCCTCTAGCTGAGCAGTTCTTC. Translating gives CAAGPPLAEQFF.

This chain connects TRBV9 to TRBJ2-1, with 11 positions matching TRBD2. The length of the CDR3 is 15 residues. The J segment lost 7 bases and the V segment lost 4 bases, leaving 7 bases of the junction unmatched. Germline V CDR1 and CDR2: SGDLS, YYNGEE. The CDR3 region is CASSTSSGGWNEQFF. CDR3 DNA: TGTGCCAGCAGCACATCTAGCGGGGGGTGGAATGAGCAGTTCTTC.

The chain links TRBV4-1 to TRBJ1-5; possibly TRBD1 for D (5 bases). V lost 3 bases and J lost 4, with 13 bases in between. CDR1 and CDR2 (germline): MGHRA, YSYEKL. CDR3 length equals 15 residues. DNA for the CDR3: TGCGCCAGCAGCCACGTACTCGGGGGAAATCAGCCCCAGCATTTT. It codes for CASSHVLGGNQPQHF.

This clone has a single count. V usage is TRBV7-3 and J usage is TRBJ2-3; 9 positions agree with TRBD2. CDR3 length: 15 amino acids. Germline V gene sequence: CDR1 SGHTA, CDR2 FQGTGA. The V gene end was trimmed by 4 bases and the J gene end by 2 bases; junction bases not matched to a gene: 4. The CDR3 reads CASSSSSGATDTQYF. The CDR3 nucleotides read TGTGCCAGCAGCTCTTCTAGCGGGGCCACAGATACGCAGTATTTT.

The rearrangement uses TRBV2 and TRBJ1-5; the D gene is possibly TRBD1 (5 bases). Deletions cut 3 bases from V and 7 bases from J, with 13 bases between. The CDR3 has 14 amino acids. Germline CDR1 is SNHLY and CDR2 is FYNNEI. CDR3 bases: TGTGCCAGCAGTGACAGGGCTGTTGGACAGCCCCAGCATTTT. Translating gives CASSDRAVGQPQHF.

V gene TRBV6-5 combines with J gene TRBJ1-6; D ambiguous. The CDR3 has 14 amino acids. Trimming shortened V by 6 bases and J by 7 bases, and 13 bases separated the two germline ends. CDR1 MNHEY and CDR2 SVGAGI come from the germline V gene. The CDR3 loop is CASRRGTDNSPLHF. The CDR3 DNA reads TGTGCCAGCAGACGGGGAACGGACAATTCACCCCTCCACTTT.

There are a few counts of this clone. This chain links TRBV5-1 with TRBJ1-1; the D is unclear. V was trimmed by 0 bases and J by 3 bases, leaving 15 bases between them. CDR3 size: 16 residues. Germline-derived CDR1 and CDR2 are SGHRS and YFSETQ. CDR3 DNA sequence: TGCGCCAGCAGCTTGGAAGACCAGGTACGCGACACTGAAGCTTTCTTT. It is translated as CASSLEDQVRDTEAFF.

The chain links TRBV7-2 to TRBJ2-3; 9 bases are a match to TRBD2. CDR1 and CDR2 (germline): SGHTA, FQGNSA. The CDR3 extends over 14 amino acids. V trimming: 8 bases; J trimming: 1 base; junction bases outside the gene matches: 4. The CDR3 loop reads CASAGGKGTDTQYF. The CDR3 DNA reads TGTGCCAGCGCGGGGGGGAAGGGCACAGATACGCAGTATTTT.

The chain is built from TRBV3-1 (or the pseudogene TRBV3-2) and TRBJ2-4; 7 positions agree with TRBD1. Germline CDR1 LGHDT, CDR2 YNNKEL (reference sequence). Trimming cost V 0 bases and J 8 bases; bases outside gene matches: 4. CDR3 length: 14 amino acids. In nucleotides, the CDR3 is TGTGCCAGCAGCCAAGATGGGACAGTTCACATTCAGTACTTC. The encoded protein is CASSQDGTVHIQYF.

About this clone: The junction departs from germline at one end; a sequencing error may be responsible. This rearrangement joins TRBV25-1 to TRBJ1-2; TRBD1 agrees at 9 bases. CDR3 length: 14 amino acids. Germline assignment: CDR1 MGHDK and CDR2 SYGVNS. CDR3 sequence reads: CASSDTGGNSLALF. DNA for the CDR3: TGTGCCAGCAGCGATACAGGGGGCAACTCTTTGGCCCTCTTC.

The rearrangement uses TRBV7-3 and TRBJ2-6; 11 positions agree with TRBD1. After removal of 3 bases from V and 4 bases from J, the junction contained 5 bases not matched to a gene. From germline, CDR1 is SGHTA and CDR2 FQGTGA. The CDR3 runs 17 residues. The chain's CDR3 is CASSFGQGATGANVLTF. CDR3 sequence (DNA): TGTGCCAGCAGCTTCGGACAGGGGGCAACCGGGGCCAACGTCCTGACTTTC.

In nucleotides, the CDR3 is TGTGCCTGGTCCGACAGGGGGCCATACACCGGGGAGCTGTTTTTT. This gives the protein CAWSDRGPYTGELFF. The chain is built from TRBV30 and TRBJ2-2; 10 nucleotides agree with TRBD1. The germline gives CDR1 GTSNPN, CDR2 SVGIG (reference sequence). The junction had 6 bases not matched to a gene; V was cut back by 5 bases and J by 3 bases. CDR3 length: 15 residues.

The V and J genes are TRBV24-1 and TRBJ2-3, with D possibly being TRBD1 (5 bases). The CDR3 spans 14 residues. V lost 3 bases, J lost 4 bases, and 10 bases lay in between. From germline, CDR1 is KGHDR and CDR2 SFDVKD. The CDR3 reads CATSDQQGADTQYF. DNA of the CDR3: TGTGCCACCAGTGATCAGCAGGGTGCAGATACGCAGTATTTT.